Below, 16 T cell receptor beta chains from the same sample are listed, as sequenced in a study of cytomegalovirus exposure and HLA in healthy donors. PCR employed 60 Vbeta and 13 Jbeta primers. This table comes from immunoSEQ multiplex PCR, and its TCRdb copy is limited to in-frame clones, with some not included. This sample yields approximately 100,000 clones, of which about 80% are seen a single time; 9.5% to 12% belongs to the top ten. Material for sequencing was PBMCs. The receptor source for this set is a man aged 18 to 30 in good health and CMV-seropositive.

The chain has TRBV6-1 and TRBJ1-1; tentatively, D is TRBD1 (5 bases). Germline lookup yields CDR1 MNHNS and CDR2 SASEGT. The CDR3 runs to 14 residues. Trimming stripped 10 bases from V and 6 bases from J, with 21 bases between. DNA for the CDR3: TGTGCCATAACATCAGGGTCTAGTGGGGCTGAAGCTTTCTTT. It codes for CAITSGSSGAEAFF.

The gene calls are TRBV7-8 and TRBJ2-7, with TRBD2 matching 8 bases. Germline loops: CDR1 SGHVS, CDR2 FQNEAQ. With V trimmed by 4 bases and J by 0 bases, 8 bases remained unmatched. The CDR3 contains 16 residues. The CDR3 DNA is TGTGCCAGCAGCTCCTTTAGCGGGGAATTCTCCTACGAGCAGTACTTC. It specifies CASSSFSGEFSYEQYF.

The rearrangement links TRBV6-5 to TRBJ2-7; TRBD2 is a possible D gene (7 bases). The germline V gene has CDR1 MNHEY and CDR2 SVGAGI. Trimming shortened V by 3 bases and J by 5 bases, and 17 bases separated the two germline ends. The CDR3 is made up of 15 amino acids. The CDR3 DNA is TGTGCCAGCAGTTATACGGGGGGCGAATGGAACGAGCAGTACTTC. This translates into CASSYTGGEWNEQYF.

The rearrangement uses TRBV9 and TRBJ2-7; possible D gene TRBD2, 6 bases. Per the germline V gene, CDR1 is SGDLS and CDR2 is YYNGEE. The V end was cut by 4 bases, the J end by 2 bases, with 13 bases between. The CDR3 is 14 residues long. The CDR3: CASSQTWGAYEQYF. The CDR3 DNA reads TGTGCCAGCAGCCAGACTTGGGGGGCCTACGAGCAGTACTTC.

CDR3 in DNA: TGTGCCAGCAGCGGAGGACAGGTCTCGTACCAAGAGACCCAGTACTTC. Protein: CASSGGQVSYQETQYF. V gene TRBV9 combines with J gene TRBJ2-5, with TRBD1 identical over 7 bases. The CDR3 consists of 16 residues. Germline assignment: CDR1 SGDLS and CDR2 YYNGEE. V shed 3 bases, J shed 0 bases, and the junction held 8 bases outside the gene matches.

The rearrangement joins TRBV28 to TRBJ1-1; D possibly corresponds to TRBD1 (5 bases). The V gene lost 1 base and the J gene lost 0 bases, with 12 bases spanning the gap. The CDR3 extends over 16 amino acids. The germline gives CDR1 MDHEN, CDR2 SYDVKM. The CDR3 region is CASSLSGGAMNTEAFF. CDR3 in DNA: TGTGCCAGCAGTTTATCCGGGGGAGCTATGAACACTGAAGCTTTCTTT.

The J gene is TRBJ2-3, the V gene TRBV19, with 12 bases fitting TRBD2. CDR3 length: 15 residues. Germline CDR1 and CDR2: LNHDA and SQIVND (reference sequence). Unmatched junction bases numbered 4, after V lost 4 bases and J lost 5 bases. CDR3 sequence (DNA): TGTGCCAGTAGTAGGACTAGCGGGGTTGAAGATACGCAGTATTTT. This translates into CASSRTSGVEDTQYF. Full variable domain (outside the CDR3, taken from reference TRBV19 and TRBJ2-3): DGGITQSPKYLFRKEGQNVTLSCEQNLNHDAMYWYRQDPGQGLRLIYYSQIVNDFQKGDIAEGYSVSREKKESFPLTVTSAQKNPTAFYLCASSRTSGVEDTQYFGPGTRLTVL.

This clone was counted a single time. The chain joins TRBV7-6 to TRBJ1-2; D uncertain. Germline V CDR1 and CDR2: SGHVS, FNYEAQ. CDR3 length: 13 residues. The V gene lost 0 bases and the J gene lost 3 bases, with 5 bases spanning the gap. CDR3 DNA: TGTGCCAGCAGCTTAGCAACAGACTATGGCTACACCTTC. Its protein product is CASSLATDYGYTF.

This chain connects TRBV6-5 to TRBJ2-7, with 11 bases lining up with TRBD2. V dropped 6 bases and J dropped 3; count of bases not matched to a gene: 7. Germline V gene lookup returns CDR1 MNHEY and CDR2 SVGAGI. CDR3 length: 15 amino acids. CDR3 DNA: TGTGCCAGCAGAGACCCTAGCGGGGGGCTCTACGAGCAGTACTTC. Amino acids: CASRDPSGGLYEQYF.

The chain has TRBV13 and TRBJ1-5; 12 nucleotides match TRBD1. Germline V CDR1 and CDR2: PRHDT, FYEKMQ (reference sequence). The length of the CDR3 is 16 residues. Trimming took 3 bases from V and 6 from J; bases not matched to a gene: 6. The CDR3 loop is CASSFGTGGGIQPQHF. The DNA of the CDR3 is TGTGCCAGCAGCTTCGGGACAGGGGGCGGGATTCAGCCCCAGCATTTT.

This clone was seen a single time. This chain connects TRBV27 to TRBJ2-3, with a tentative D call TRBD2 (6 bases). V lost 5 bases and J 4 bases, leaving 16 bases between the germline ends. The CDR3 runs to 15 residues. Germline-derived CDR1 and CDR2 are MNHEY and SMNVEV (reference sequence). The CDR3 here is CASSRKGGDADTQYF. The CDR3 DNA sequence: TGTGCCAGCAGTCGTAAAGGAGGGGATGCAGATACGCAGTATTTT.

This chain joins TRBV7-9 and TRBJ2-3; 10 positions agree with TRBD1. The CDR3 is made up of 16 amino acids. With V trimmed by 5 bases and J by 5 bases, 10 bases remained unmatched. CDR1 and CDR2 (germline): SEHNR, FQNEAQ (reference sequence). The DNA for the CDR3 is TGTGCCAGCAGCCCCCTACCTGGGACAGGGGTAGATACGCAGTATTTT. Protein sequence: CASSPLPGTGVDTQYF.

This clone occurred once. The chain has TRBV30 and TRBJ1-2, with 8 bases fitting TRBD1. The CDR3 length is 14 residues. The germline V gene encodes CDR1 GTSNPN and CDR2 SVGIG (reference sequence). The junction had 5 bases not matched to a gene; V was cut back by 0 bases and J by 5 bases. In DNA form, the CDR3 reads TGTGCCTGGAGTGTAAGCACAGGGGGATATGGCTACACCTTC. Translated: CAWSVSTGGYGYTF. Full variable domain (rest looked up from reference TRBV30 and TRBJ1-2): SQTIHQWPATLVQPVGSPLSLECTVEGTSNPNLYWYRQAAGRGLQLLFYSVGIGQISSEVPQNLSASRPQDRQFILSSKKLLLSDSGFYLCAWSVSTGGYGYTFGSGTRLTVV.

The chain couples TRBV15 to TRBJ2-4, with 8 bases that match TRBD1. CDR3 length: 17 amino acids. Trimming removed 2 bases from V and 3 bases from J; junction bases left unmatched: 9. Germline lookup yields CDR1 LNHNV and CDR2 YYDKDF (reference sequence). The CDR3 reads CATSRQQGVVGKNIQYF. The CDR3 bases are TGTGCCACCAGCAGACAACAGGGGGTCGTAGGCAAAAACATTCAGTACTTC.

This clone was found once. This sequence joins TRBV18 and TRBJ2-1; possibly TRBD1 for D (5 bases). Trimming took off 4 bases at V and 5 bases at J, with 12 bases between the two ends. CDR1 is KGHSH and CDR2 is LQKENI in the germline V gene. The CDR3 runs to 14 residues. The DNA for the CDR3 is TGTGCCAGCTCACTGGACACCGGCAACAATGAGCAGTTCTTC. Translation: CASSLDTGNNEQFF.

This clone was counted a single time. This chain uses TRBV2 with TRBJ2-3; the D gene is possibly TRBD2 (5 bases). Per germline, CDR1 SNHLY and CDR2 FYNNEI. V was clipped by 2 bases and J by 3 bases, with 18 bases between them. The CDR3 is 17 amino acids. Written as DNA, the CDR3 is TGTGCCAGCAGTGAAACTAGATCTTCTAGCAATACAGATACGCAGTATTTT. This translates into CASSETRSSSNTDTQYF.